Listed below are T cell receptor beta chains from one sample, sequenced in a study of early T cells in non-severe SARS-CoV-2 infection. One entry per CDR3 protein results from TCRdb running MiXCR on the 5' RACE reads. Found here are approximately 120,000 distinct CDR3 sequences, 14% to 15% of them singletons; the top ten hold 20% to 25%. Sequences were obtained from whole blood. These receptors all stem from an adult who was a healthcare worker with PCR-confirmed SARS-CoV-2 infection or an uninfected control (not recorded which). CDR3s include the opening cysteine and the closing phenylalanine or tryptophan. A D gene is named only where the DNA matches it firmly. Clone size appears in some rows only: once, few, many, or a class for an expanded clone.

clone_size j_call d_call v_call cdr3_nt cdr3_aa
few TRBJ2-1 - TRBV5-1 TGCGCCAGCAGCCAAACCTCCCTGAATGAGCAGTTCTTC CASSQTSLNEQFF
few TRBJ1-6 - TRBV4-1 TGCGCCAGCAGCCAAGGCCAAGGACGGACCGTTAATTCACCCCTCCACTTT CASSQGQGRTVNSPLHF
- TRBJ1-6 - TRBV12-3/TRBV12-4 TGTGCCAGCAGTTTTCGGGGGGAATCGGCCCTCCACTTT CASSFRGESALHF
- TRBJ2-7 TRBD2 TRBV6-1 TGTGCCAGCTGCCTTAGCGGGGGAGGCTACGAGCAGTACTTC CASCLSGGGYEQYF
- TRBJ2-7 - TRBV5-5 TGTGCCAGCAGCCACGGACAGATCGAGCAGTACTTC CASSHGQIEQYF
- TRBJ2-7 - TRBV29-1 TGCAGCGTTTCGGGGACCGGCACCCCGGTCGAGCAGTACTTC CSVSGTGTPVEQYF
many TRBJ1-3 - TRBV12-3/TRBV12-4 TGTGCCAGCAGGGCCTTAGAATCCTCTGGAAACACCATATATTTT CASRALESSGNTIYF
many TRBJ2-1 TRBD2 TRBV7-3 TGTGCCAGCAGCCCGGGACTAGCGGGAGGCAATGAGCAGTTCTTC CASSPGLAGGNEQFF
few TRBJ2-7 - TRBV20-1 TGCAGTACACTGGAGGGGATCCGTCGCGAGCAGTACTTC CSTLEGIRREQYF
- TRBJ2-2 - TRBV19 TGTGCCAGTAGTATAGTCTCTGTTGACGGGGAGCTGTTTTTT CASSIVSVDGELFF
- TRBJ2-6 - TRBV18 TGTGCCAGCTCACCACCCACCAGGGATGCATTTGGGGCCAACGTCCTGACTTTC CASSPPTRDAFGANVLTF
many TRBJ2-3 - TRBV5-1 TGCGCCAGCAGCTTGGAGGTACAGCCCACAGATACGCAGTATTTT CASSLEVQPTDTQYF
- TRBJ2-1 - TRBV6-2/TRBV6-3 TGTGCCAGCAGTGCACTGGACAGTTCCCGGGTGTTCTTC CASSALDSSRVFF
- TRBJ1-1 TRBD1 TRBV20-1 TGCAGTGCTTCCGGGACAGGGCTTCGGGCAGCTTTCTTT CSASGTGLRAAFF
- TRBJ2-1 TRBD1 TRBV20-1 TGCAGTGCCGGGACAGACTCCTACAATGAGCAGTTCTTC CSAGTDSYNEQFF
few TRBJ2-3 TRBD2 TRBV7-9 TGTGCCGGGGGAGGGGATACGCAGTATTTT CAGGGDTQYF
many TRBJ1-1 - TRBV5-1 TGCGCCAGCATATTGAACACTGAAGCTTTCTTT CASILNTEAFF
many TRBJ2-1 - TRBV7-6 TGTGCCAGCAGCTTATCGGCGCGGGGAGAGCAGTTCTTC CASSLSARGEQFF
- TRBJ2-7 - TRBV3-1 TGTGCCAGCAGCCAAGCCGACCGTAACTACGAGCAGTACTTC CASSQADRNYEQYF
many TRBJ1-5 TRBD1 TRBV29-1 TGCAGCGTCCGGGACAGAAATCAGCCCCAGCATTTT CSVRDRNQPQHF
- TRBJ1-1 - TRBV29-1 TGCAGCGTGGTGGGAGGAGGGAACACTGAAGCTTTCTTT CSVVGGGNTEAFF
- TRBJ1-3 - TRBV3-1 TGTGCCAGCAGCCAGCCCCCCTCTGGAAACACCATATATTTT CASSQPPSGNTIYF
- TRBJ2-3 - TRBV4-1 TGCGCCAGCAGTTACAGGGCTTCCCCTGACACAGATACGCAGTATTTT CASSYRASPDTDTQYF
few TRBJ2-7 TRBD1 TRBV4-1 TGCGCCAGCAGCCAATCCTCTGGACAGGGGGCCTACGAGCAGTACTTC CASSQSSGQGAYEQYF
- TRBJ2-1 - TRBV10-3 TGTGCCATCAGTGAGACGCCAGGAGTAGAGCAGTTCTTC CAISETPGVEQFF
- TRBJ1-6 TRBD1 TRBV6-1 TGTGCCAGCAGGTTCAACCGGGACAGTGCCAATTCACCCCTCCACTTT CASRFNRDSANSPLHF
- TRBJ2-5 - TRBV30 TGTGCCTGGAGTAAAGGCGGGCGGGAGACCCAGTACTTC CAWSKGGRETQYF
- TRBJ2-1 TRBD2 TRBV4-1 TGCGCCAGCAGCCAAGGGGTACTAGCGGGGGCCTGGAGCTCCTACAATGAGCAGTTCTTC CASSQGVLAGAWSSYNEQFF
- TRBJ1-2 TRBD1 TRBV5-1 TGCGCCAGTTCCTGGGACAGGGGTAGCGGCTACACCTTC CASSWDRGSGYTF
few TRBJ2-3 - TRBV25-1 TGTGCCAGCAGAGAAACTAGCCTGTTAAAAGATACGCAGTATTTT CASRETSLLKDTQYF
few TRBJ1-2 TRBD1 TRBV12-3/TRBV12-4 TGTGCCAGCAGGTCCTCAGGGGGCGGAGGCTACACCTTC CASRSSGGGGYTF
few TRBJ2-2 TRBD1 TRBV30 TGTGCCTGGACGACCGGGACAGTGAACACCGGGGAGCTGTTTTTT CAWTTGTVNTGELFF
many TRBJ2-7 TRBD1 TRBV5-1 TGCGCCAGCGGCTCGGGACAGGGTTACGAGCAGTACTTC CASGSGQGYEQYF
- TRBJ2-5 - TRBV6-5 TGTGCCAGCAGTTATGGGAGTTCGGAACAAGAGACCCAGTACTTC CASSYGSSEQETQYF